This T cell receptor (beta chain) originates from a study of T cells in Graves' hyperthyroidism and ophthalmopathy (dated by TCRdb to between 2018 and 2020). Concerning the study at large: Peripheral blood was collected at initial diagnosis, before any treatment. Whether ophthalmopathy could be predicted prospectively was tested in an independent validation cohort made up of under 20 hyperthyroidism patients plus 17 patients who later progressed to ophthalmopathy. The roughly 94 discovery patients were randomly split 7:3 into training and test sets. Thyroid tissue and blood T-cell repertoires from six Graves' hyperthyroidism patients were also compared in the study. The paper describes TCR Vbeta CDR3 sequencing of 140 or so peripheral blood samples, made up of 40 to 45 ophthalmopathy patients, around 73 hyperthyroidism patients and 17 progressor patients. TCR V-J signatures able to tell the groups apart were searched for in a discovery cohort of 90 to 100 patients, of whom more than 40 had Graves' ophthalmopathy and around 56 had stable Graves' hyperthyroidism. After sampling, hyperthyroidism patients received methimazole starting at 30 mg daily, and ophthalmopathy patients received high-dose intravenous methylprednisolone.

Trimming takes 5 bases from V and 0 bases from J, and the germline ends sit 17 bases apart. The germline V gene supplies CDR1 SGHAT and CDR2 FQNNGV. The CDR3, from cysteine to phenylalanine, totals 18 residues. Of all the DNA, just the CDR3 is kept, 54 bases in frame from base 1. This clonotype has more than one count but fewer than ten. Its specific antigen is unknown. The input lacks base qualities; no much larger clone sits a single base away. Findings and caveats that apply to the study as a whole: Blood samples also contained most of the expanded thyroid clonotypes (frequency above 0.001), which suggests that blood repertoires may reflect thyroid immune responses. Ophthalmopathy was separated from stable hyperthyroidism by a 13 V-J signature model, with approximately 89% sensitivity and approximately 84% specificity obtained in cross-validation and 80%/75% obtained in testing. No statistical method was used to fix the sample size in advance, and group allocation was not hidden from the investigators. In validation, the model predicted progression to ophthalmopathy with roughly 66% sensitivity and less than 75% specificity, a median of 6.5 months before onset.

Ophthalmopathy patients had moderately to severely active disease, Clinical Activity Score of at least 3, NOSPECS grade of at least 4, and duration under 3 months. The study excluded patients with uncontrolled infections, other autoimmune diseases, pregnancy or lactation. Diagnoses relied on clinical symptoms, serum thyroxine and TRAb, thyroid ultrasound and orbital computed tomography. PBMCs were separated from around 9.1 ml of fresh peripheral blood using Ficoll-Paque density gradient centrifugation. Trizol reagent was used to extract total RNA, and RNA quality was then checked on an Agilent 2100 Bioanalyzer. TCR beta CDR3 regions were amplified from RNA transcripts. A first-round RT-PCR of the TCR CDR3 used the HTBI primer set with the Qiagen OneStep RT-PCR kit. Libraries were constructed in a second round of multiplex PCR, after which size selection and purification were carried out. Libraries were sequenced paired-end with 100 bp reads on an Illumina HiSeq2000. As for the authors' bioinformatics: SOAPnuke was used to process the raw data, removing reads that contained adapters or uncalled bases, had a mean Phred below 15, or lacked an exact match to the constant primer or identifier. COPE v1.2.5 was used to merge the high-quality paired reads, and each unique nucleotide sequence was defined as a clonotype. MiTCR v1.1 was used to align the clonotypes against IMGT TRBV, TRBD and TRBJ reference segments. Only V-J combinations with frequency above 0.0001, covering roughly 99% of repertoires, were analysed. The TCS score was defined as the ratio of F50 (clonal expansion) to E x V (chaos), calculated using BLOSUM62-based TCRdist between CDR3 peptides within each V-J. Welch's t-statistics and random forest reduced roughly 530 V-J features to around 14, which were used in a naive Bayes classifier (R e1071). The raw public reads went through TCRdb reprocessing: fastp at Q25, MiXCR clone calling, in-frame beta chains kept. Rows merge per CDR3 protein into single entries with the most common DNA and genes. For this entry, the V and J calls and clone size follow TCRdb and not the study's own pipeline. This sample lists 400,000 or so distinct CDR3 sequences; about 15% were detected once. In total, the top ten clones hold roughly 20% of the sample.

The chain was built from TRBV11-2 and TRBJ2-6; D gene: possibly TRBD2, on 6 matching bases. The receptor was derived from a woman aged 60-70 years with Graves' ophthalmopathy. The sequenced sample consisted of blood. The nucleotide sequence is given as TGTGCCAGCAGCCATCGTGGAGGGTCCGACTCTGGGGCCAACGTCCTGACTTTC. Its amino acids are CASSHRGGSDSGANVLTF.